What follows describes a single T cell receptor (beta chain). The antigen is unknown. At one of its ends the junction is not consistent with the germline gene, which may arise from a read error. The data originate from a study of tumor-infiltrating lymphocytes in glioblastoma multiforme. CDR1 and CDR2 (germline): SGHAT, FQNNGV. This CDR3 spans 14 amino acids. Study-level points and caveats: Unequal TCR RNA per T cell might skew measured clone sizes.

Multiple V-beta primers and a C-beta primer amplified TCRB from RNA. TCRdb reanalysed the multiplex PCR reads using MiXCR and keeps one entry per CDR3 protein. The sample lists 15,000 to 25,000 distinct CDR3 sequences; under 80% were seen once. The sample taken for sequencing was peripheral blood. This clonotype originated in a male donor with glioblastoma. The chain employs TRBV11-2 and TRBJ2-7; no definite D call. The CDR3 sequence is CAGSLSSQSYKQYF. The DNA for the CDR3 is TGTGCCGGCAGCTTATCGTCACAGTCCTACAAGCAGTACTTC.